This is a list of T cell receptor beta chains from one sample in a study of T cells in Graves' hyperthyroidism and ophthalmopathy. A single record per CDR3 protein comes from TCRdb applying MiXCR to the multiplex PCR reads. The sample records fewer than 350,000 distinct CDR3 sequences, approximately 18% being singletons. The material sequenced was blood. Source of these receptors: a man aged 50-59 years with Graves' ophthalmopathy. Each CDR3 is given with its conserved first and last residue. A D gene is named only where the DNA matches it firmly. For some rows the clone size is stated as once, few or many, or as a class when expanded; others skip it.

>.|many|TRBJ2-1|TRBV3-1
TGTGCCAGCAGCCAGTGGGGGTTCAGCTCCTACAATGAGCAGTTCTTC
CASSQWGFSSYNEQFF
>TRBD1|.|TRBJ2-1|TRBV5-5
TGTTCCAGCAGCTTATCCGGGACAGGGGCCGGAGGCAATGAGCAGTTCTTC
CSSSLSGTGAGGNEQFF
>.|few|TRBJ1-1|TRBV10-2
TGCGCCAGCAGTGAGTCGAGGAGAACTGAAGCTTTCTTT
CASSESRRTEAFF
>TRBD1|.|TRBJ2-1|TRBV6-2/TRBV6-3
TGTGCCAGCAGTAAGACAGGGGGGTCCTACAATGAGCAGTTCTTC
CASSKTGGSYNEQFF
>TRBD2|.|TRBJ2-5|TRBV7-9
TGTGCCAGCAGCTTACGGCGGGAGCGAAGGGAGACCCAGTACTTC
CASSLRRERRETQYF
>TRBD2|.|TRBJ2-1|TRBV20-1
TGCAGTGCTAGAGTTAGCGGGAGGGCGGGCAATGAGCAGTTCTTC
CSARVSGRAGNEQFF
>.|few|TRBJ1-1|TRBV28
TGTGCCAGCAGGGGAAGGGCCGATGAAGCTTTCTTT
CASRGRADEAFF
>TRBD1|.|TRBJ1-1|TRBV5-1
TGCGCCAGCAGCATCGACGACAGGGATATGACTGAAGCTTTCTTT
CASSIDDRDMTEAFF
>TRBD2|many|TRBJ2-7|TRBV11-1
TGTGCCAGCAGCCAAGGACTAGGACGGACGAACGAGCAGTACTTC
CASSQGLGRTNEQYF
>.|many|TRBJ2-7|TRBV20-1
TGCAGTGCTCCGCAACGGGGACTCGACGAGCAGTACTTC
CSAPQRGLDEQYF
>.|many|TRBJ2-7|TRBV28
TGTGCCAGCAGTGATTGGTCCAGACAGGAGGCCTACGAGCAGTACTTC
CASSDWSRQEAYEQYF
>.|many|TRBJ1-2|TRBV20-1
TGCAGTGTAAGCGGGGAGGATGTCGGCTACACCTTC
CSVSGEDVGYTF
>TRBD2|many|TRBJ2-5|TRBV20-1
TGCAGTGCTAGCGGGACTAGCGGGGAAACTCAAGAGACCCAGTACTTC
CSASGTSGETQETQYF
>.|few|TRBJ1-1|TRBV6-5
TGTGCCAGCAGTTCTCACATGCTGGGGAACACTGAAGCTTTCTTT
CASSSHMLGNTEAFF
>.|.|TRBJ1-3|TRBV5-1
TGCGCCAGCAGTTCGGGCCACTCTGGAAACACCATATATTTT
CASSSGHSGNTIYF
>TRBD1|few|TRBJ1-5|TRBV6-2/TRBV6-3
TGTGCCAGCGCCTCGATGACAGGGGGCAATCAGCCCCAGCATTTT
CASASMTGGNQPQHF
>.|.|TRBJ2-2|TRBV24-1
TGTGCCACCAGGCCGAGGGGGGACACCGGGGAGCTGTTTTTT
CATRPRGDTGELFF